This T cell receptor (beta chain) is drawn from a study of control samples from healthy donors and cancer patients. This table comes from immunoSEQ multiplex PCR, and its TCRdb copy is limited to in-frame clones, with some not included. In the table there are some 120,000 clones, about 88% of which are singletons. Germline values: CDR1 SQVTM, CDR2 ANQGSEA. The CDR3 has 14 amino acids. Trimming stripped 4 bases from V and 5 bases from J, with 17 bases between. Sequencing was carried out using blood. This clonotype was obtained from a middle-aged man in good health. The chain links TRBV29-1 to TRBJ1-1; no definite D call. The CDR3 sequence is CSVVEGPRGTEAFF. DNA of the CDR3: TGCAGCGTTGTCGAAGGACCGCGGGGTACTGAAGCTTTCTTT.